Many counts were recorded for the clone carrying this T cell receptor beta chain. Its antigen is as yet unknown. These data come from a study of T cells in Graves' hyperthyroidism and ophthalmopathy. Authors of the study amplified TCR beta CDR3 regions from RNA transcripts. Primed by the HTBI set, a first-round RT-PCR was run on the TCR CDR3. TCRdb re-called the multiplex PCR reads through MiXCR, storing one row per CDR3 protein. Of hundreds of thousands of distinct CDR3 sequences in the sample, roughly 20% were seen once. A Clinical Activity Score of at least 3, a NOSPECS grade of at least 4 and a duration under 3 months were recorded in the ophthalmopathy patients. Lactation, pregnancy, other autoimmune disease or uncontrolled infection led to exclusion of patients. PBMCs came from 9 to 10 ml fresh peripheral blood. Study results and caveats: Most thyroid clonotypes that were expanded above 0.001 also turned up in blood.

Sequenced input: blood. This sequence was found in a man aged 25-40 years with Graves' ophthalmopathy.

Here the CDR3 reads CASRRQGIREQYF. CDR3 DNA sequence: TGTGCCAGCAGGCGACAGGGAATTCGCGAGCAGTACTTC. The gene calls are TRBV6-1 and TRBJ2-7; TRBD1 agrees at 7 bases. The J segment lost 6 bases and the V segment lost 6 bases, leaving 8 bases of the junction unmatched. Germline V gene data show CDR1 as MNHNS and CDR2 as SASEGT. The CDR3 consists of 13 residues.